This TCR beta chain came from a study of CD8+ T cells in alopecia areata. Sorting of CD4+ and CD8+ T cells was performed on PBMCs. Concerning this clone itself: Its antigen is unidentified.

Extracted RNA was reverse transcribed, and the resulting cDNA served as sequencing template. The data were produced by immunoSEQ multiplex PCR, yet TCRdb's version contains in-frame clones alone and is incomplete. Among 90,000 to 130,000 clones, 59% were seen once, and the ten largest hold roughly 19%. Points from the study as a whole: It was less clear whether patients shared TCRs than it was in mice, possibly because of HLA. In lesional scalp, particularly from alopecia totalis/universalis, clonality was higher than in normal scalp. The study also sequences resident alphabeta T cells of normal skin in scalp samples.

Germline V lookup: CDR1 SGHAT, CDR2 FQNNGV. The V end was cut by 1 base, the J end by 2 bases, with 10 bases between. The CDR3 length is 15 residues. Input material: CD8+ T cells sorted from blood. The V call is TRBV11-2, the J call TRBJ2-3, with D maybe TRBD1 (5 bases). This TCR was recovered from a human donor in good health. The CDR3 reads CASSLGQRPTDTQYF. CDR3 in DNA: TGTGCCAGCAGCTTAGGACAGAGGCCCACAGATACGCAGTATTTT.